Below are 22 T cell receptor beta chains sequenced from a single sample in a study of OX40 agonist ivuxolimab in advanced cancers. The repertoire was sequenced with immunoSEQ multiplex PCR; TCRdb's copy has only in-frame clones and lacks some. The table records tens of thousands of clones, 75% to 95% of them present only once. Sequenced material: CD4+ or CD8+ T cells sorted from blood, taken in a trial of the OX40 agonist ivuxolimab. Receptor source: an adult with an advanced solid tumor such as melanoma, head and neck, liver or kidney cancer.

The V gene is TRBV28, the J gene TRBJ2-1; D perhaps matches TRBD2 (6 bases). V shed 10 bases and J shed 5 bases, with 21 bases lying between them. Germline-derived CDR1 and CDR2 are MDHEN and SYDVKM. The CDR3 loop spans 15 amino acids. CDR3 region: CATRPYTGGDNEQFF. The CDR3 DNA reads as TGTGCCACCCGACCCTACACGGGCGGGGACAATGAGCAGTTCTTC.

For the CDR3, the DNA is TGTGCCAGCACCCGACCGAGTCAAGAGACCCAGTACTTC. Translating gives CASTRPSQETQYF. This chain uses TRBV6-6 with TRBJ2-5; D is ambiguous. With 7 bases removed from V and 2 bases from J, the gap between germline ends came to 11 bases. The CDR3 consists of 13 residues. The germline V gene has CDR1 MNHNY and CDR2 SVGAGI (reference sequence).

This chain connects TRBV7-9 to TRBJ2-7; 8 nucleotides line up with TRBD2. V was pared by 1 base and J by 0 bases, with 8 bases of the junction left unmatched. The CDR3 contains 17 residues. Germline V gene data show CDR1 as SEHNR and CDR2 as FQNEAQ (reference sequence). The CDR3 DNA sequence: TGTGCCAGCAGCTTAGGGGCTAGAGCGGGGGACTCCTACGAGCAGTACTTC. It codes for CASSLGARAGDSYEQYF.

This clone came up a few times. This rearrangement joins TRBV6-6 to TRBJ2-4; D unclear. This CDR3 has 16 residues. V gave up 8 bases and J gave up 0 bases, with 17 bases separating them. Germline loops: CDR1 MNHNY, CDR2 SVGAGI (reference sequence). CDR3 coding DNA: TGTGCCAGCTGGTCCCCCTTCGGGCTAGCCAAAAACATTCAGTACTTC. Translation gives CASWSPFGLAKNIQYF.

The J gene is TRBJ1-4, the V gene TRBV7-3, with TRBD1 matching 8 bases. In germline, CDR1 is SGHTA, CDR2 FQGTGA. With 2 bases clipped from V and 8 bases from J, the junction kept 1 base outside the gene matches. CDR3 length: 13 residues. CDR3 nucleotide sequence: TGTGCCAGCAGCTTAGGACAGGGAGAAAAACTGTTTTTT. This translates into CASSLGQGEKLFF.

The CDR3 reads CASREQDSEQYF. CDR3 bases: TGTGCCAGCAGGGAACAGGATAGTGAGCAGTACTTC. This sequence joins TRBV28 and TRBJ2-7, with D tentatively TRBD1 (5 bases). Trimming pared 6 bases from V and 7 bases from J, leaving 13 bases between. The CDR3 spans 12 residues. Germline values: CDR1 MDHEN, CDR2 SYDVKM.

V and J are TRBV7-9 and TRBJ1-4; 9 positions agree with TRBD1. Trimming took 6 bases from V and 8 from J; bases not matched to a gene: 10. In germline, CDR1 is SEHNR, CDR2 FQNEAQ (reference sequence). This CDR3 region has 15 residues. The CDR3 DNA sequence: TGTGCCAGCAGGCCAAAACAGGGGGCGAGGGAAAAACTGTTTTTT. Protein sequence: CASRPKQGAREKLFF. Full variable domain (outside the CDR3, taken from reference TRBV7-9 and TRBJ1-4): DTGVSQNPRHKITKRGQNVTFRCDPISEHNRLYWYRQTLGQGPEFLTYFQNEAQLEKSRLLSDRFSAERPKGSFSTLEIQRTEQGDSAMYLCASRPKQGAREKLFFGSGTQLSVL.

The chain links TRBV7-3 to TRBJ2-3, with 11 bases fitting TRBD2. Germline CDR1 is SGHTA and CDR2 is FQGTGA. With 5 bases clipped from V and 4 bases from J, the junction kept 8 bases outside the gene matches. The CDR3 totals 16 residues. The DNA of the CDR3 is TGTGCCAGCAGCGTGACTAGCGGGACGGTTGCAGATACGCAGTATTTT. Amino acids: CASSVTSGTVADTQYF.

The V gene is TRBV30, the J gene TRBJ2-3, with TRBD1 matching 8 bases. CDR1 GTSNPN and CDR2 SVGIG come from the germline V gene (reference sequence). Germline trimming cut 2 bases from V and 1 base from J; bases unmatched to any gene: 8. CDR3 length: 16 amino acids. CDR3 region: CAWSYRTGTGTDTQYF. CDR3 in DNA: TGTGCCTGGAGTTATCGGACAGGGACAGGCACAGATACGCAGTATTTT.

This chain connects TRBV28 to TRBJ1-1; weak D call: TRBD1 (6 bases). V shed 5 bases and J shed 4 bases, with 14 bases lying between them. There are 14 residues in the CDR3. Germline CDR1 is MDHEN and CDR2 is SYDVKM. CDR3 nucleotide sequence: TGTGCCAGCAGTACCCAGGGGCGAATCACTGAAGCTTTCTTT. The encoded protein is CASSTQGRITEAFF.

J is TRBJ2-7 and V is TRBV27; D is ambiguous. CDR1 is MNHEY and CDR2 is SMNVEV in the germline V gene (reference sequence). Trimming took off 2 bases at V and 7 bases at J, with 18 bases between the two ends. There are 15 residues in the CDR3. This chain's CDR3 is CASSLRSAGYSEQYF. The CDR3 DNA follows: TGTGCCAGCAGTTTAAGGTCCGCAGGCTACTCGGAGCAGTACTTC.

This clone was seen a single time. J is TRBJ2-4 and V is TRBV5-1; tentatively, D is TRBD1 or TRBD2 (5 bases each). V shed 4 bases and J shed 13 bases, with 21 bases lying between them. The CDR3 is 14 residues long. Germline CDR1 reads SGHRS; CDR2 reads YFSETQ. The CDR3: CASSNPGTLRAQYF. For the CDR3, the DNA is TGCGCCAGCAGCAACCCCGGGACCCTAAGGGCCCAGTACTTC.

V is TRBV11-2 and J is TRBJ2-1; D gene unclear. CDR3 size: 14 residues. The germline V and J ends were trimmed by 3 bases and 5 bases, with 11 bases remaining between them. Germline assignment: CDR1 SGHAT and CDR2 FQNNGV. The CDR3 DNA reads TGTGCCAGCAGCTTGCTCCCAGAGAACAATGAGCAGTTCTTC. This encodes CASSLLPENNEQFF.

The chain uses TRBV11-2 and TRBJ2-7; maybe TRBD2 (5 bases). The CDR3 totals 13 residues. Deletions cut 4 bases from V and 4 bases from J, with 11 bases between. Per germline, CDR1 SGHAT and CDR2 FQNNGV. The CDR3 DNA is TGTGCCAGCAGCTCGGGGATGATTTACGAGCAGTACTTC. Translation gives CASSSGMIYEQYF.

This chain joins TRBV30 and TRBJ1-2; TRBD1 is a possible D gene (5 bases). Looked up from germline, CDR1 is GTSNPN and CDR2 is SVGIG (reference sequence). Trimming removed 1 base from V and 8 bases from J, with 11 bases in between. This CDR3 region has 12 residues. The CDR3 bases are TGTGCCTGGAGTGATTTAGGGGTAGGCTACACCTTC. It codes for CAWSDLGVGYTF.

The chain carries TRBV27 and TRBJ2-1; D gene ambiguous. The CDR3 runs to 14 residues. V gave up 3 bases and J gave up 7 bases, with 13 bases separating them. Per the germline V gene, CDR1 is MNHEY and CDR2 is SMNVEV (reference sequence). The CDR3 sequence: CASSLGLTGNEQFF. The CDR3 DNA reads TGTGCCAGCAGTTTGGGCCTAACCGGTAATGAGCAGTTCTTC.

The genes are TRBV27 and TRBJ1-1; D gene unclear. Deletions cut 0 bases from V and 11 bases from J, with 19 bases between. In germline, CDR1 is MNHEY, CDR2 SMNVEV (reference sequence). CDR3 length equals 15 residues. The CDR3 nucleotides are TGTGCCAGCAGTTTATCATTCGGGGAGGTGGTTAAGGCTTTCTTT. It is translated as CASSLSFGEVVKAFF.

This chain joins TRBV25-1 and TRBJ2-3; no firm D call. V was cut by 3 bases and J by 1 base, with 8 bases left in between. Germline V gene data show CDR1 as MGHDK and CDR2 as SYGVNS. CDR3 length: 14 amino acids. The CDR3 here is CASSDGYGTDTQYF. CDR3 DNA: TGTGCCAGCAGTGATGGCTATGGCACAGATACGCAGTATTTT.

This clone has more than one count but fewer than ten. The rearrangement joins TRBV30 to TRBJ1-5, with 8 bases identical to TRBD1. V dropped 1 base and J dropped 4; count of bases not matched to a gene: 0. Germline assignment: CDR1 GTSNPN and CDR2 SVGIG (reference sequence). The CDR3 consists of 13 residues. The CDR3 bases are TGTGCCTGGAGTGGACAGGGGAATCAGCCCCAGCATTTT. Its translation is CAWSGQGNQPQHF.

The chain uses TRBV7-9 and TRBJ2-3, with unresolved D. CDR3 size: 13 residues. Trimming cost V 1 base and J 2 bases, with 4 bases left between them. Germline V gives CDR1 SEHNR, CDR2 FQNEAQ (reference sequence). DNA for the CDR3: TGTGCCAGCAGCTTAGACTACACAGATACGCAGTATTTT. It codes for CASSLDYTDTQYF.

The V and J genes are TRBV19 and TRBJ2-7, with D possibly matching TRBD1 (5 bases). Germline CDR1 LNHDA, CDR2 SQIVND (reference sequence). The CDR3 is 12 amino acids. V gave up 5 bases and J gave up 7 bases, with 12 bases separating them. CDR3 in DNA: TGTGCCAGTAGTCACCCTAGGGGAGAGCAGTACTTC. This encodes CASSHPRGEQYF. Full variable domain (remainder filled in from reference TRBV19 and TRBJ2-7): DGGITQSPKYLFRKEGQNVTLSCEQNLNHDAMYWYRQDPGQGLRLIYYSQIVNDFQKGDIAEGYSVSREKKESFPLTVTSAQKNPTAFYLCASSHPRGEQYFGPGTRLTVT.

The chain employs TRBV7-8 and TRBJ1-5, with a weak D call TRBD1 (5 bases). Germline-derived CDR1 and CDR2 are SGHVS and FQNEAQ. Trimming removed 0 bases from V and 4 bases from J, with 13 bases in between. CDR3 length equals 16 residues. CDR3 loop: CASSLAAGSRNQPQHF. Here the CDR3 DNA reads TGTGCCAGCAGCTTAGCGGCAGGGTCAAGGAATCAGCCCCAGCATTTT.